This T cell receptor beta chain was captured in a study of cytomegalovirus exposure and HLA in healthy donors. Germline V gene sequence: CDR1 MNHEY, CDR2 SVGAGI. Trimming stripped 1 base from V and 5 bases from J, with 11 bases between. This CDR3 is 15 amino acids long. PCR used 60 Vbeta primers and 13 Jbeta primers. The repertoire was sequenced with immunoSEQ multiplex PCR; TCRdb's copy has only in-frame clones and lacks some. This table holds some 140,000 clones, around 80% found once. The chain couples TRBV6-5 to TRBJ1-4, with D possibly TRBD1 on 5 matching bases. Sequencing input: PBMCs. The TCR comes from a woman in her thirties or forties in good health and CMV-seronegative. As DNA, the CDR3 is TGTGCCAGCAGTTACTTTAGGGGTCCCAATGAAAAACTGTTTTTT. Translated, it gives CASSYFRGPNEKLFF.